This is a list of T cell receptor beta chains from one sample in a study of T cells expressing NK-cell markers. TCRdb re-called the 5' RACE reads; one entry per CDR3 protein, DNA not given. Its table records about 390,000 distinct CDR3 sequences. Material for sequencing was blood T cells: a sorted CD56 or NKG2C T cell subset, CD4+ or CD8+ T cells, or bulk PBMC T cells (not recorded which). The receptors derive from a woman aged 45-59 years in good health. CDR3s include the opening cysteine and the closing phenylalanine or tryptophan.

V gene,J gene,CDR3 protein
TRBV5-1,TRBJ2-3,CASSFLPVDPSTDTQYF
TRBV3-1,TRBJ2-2,CASRPGHNTGELFF
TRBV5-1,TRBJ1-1,CASSFALNTEAFF
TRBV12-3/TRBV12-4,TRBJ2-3,CASGLPGQGQGTQYF
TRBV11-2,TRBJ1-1,CASIGMDTEAFF
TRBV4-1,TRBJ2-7,CASSQELRTRAYEQYF
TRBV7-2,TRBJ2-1,CASSIGLAGVEQFF
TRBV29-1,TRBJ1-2,CSVEGGEGYGYTF
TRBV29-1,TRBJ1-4,CSVARRGLGEKLFF
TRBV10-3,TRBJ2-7,CAISESQGSYEQYF
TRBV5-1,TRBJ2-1,CASSIGTSGRTRLDNEQFF
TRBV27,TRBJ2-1,CASSLDFTYNEQFF
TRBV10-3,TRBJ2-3,CAISEGVPDTQYF
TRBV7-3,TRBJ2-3,CASSTGTLSDTQYF
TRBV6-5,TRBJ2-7,CASSYKGFSYEQYF
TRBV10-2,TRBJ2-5,CASSSSRDRVRQETQYF
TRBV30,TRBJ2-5,CAWSGQETQYF
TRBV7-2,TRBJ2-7,CASSQPDKSYEQYF
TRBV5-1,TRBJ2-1,CASSSFLLAGGNEQFF
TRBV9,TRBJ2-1,CASAEYNEQFF
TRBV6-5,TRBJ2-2,CASSYSSLPGELFF
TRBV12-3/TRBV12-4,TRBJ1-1,CASSLEFGAFF
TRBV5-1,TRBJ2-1,CASSPGLAPLVEQFF
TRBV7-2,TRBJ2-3,CASSLETTTQYF
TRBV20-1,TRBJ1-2,CSARGSGQPYYGYTF
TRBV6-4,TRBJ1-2,CASSVSFGDYGYTF
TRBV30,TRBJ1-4,CAWSTERDRPGKLFF
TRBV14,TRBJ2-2,CASSQVVTRTGELFF
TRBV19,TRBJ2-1,CASSIASGLANEQFF
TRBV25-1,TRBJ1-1,CASSSYGVYTEAFF
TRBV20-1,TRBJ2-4,CSARAAPWDIQYF
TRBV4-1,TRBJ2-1,CASSPTGAGGRGEQFF
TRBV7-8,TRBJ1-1,CASSLWEDTEAFF
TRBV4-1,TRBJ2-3,CASSQAFDRGFPTDTQYF
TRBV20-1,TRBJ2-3,CSASPWRESTDTQYF
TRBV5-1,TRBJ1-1,CASSSGQGGTEAFF
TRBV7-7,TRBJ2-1,CASSPSGGGYNEQFF
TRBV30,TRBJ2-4,CAWSVSRRGKNIQYF
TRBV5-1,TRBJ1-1,CASSLVGKGRGTEAFF
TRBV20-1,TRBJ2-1,CSADSGASGDNEQFF
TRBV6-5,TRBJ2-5,CASSYPGLAGEETQYF
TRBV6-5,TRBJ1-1,CASSYVGQSGAFF
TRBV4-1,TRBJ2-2,CASSQEGTGTGELFF
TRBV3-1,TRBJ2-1,CASSQDYWEQFF
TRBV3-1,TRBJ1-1,CASSQVVGEAFF
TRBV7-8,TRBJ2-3,CASSLRETSGSGTDTQYF
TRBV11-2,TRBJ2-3,CASSLPGLAGGPVLPEDTQYF
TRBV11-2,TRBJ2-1,CASTPGLAGSSSYNEQFF
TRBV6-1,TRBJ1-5,CASIKGRGVFQPQHF
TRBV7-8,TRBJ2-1,CASSPPEGGRADEQFF
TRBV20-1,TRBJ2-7,CSARVLGGLDYEQYF
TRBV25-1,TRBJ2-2,CASSDAFTTPGELFF
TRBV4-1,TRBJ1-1,CASSHPESTEAFF